These 15 T cell receptor beta chains share one sample of origin, sequenced in a study of blood T cell repertoires in COVID-19. Only in-frame clones appear in the TCRdb table, and some are missing; sequencing was by immunoSEQ multiplex PCR. The profile shows approximately 13,000 clones, around 83% of them singletons. Specimen: peripheral blood. Receptor source: a woman aged 45-60 years with active or convalescent COVID-19.

This clone was recorded only once. The chain couples TRBV28 to TRBJ1-2, with a weak D call TRBD1 (5 bases). Trimming took 2 bases from V and 2 from J, leaving 15 bases between them. The CDR3 contains 16 residues. Per germline, CDR1 MDHEN and CDR2 SYDVKM. The CDR3 DNA is TGTGCCAGCAGTTTAATGACAGTACCCAAGAACTATGGCTACACCTTC. Its translation is CASSLMTVPKNYGYTF.

V and J are TRBV5-1 and TRBJ1-1; the D is unclear. The germline V gene has CDR1 SGHRS and CDR2 YFSETQ. V lost 1 base, J lost 4 bases, and 14 bases lay in between. The CDR3 extends over 15 amino acids. The CDR3 bases are TGCGCCAGCAGCTTGCTTGACATCGGCGCCACTGAAGCTTTCTTT. This translates into CASSLLDIGATEAFF.

The CDR3 bases are TGTGCCAGCAGAACCACAGGGGTCTACGAGCAGTACTTC. Protein sequence: CASRTTGVYEQYF. The genes are TRBV28 and TRBJ2-7; TRBD1 aligns across 7 bases. Per the germline V gene, CDR1 is MDHEN and CDR2 is SYDVKM. The CDR3 sequence is 13 residues long. The V and J ends lost 6 bases and 3 bases, in that order; junction bases with no gene match: 5.

This clone was found a few times. This rearrangement joins TRBV12-3 or TRBV12-4 to TRBJ1-2, with TRBD1 matching over 7 bases. There are 12 residues in the CDR3. The junction had 0 bases not matched to a gene; V was cut back by 6 bases and J by 2 bases. The CDR3, as DNA: TGTGCCAGCAGGGGACAGAACTATGGCTACACCTTC. Translated, it gives CASRGQNYGYTF.

The genes are TRBV29-1 and TRBJ1-2; TRBD1 matches 7 bases. The CDR3 is made up of 15 amino acids. CDR1 is SQVTM, CDR2 ANQGSEA, per germline. The junction had 6 bases not matched to a gene; V was cut back by 0 bases and J by 2 bases. The CDR3 reads CSVEDQGGLNYGYTF. The CDR3, as DNA: TGCAGCGTTGAAGATCAAGGGGGCTTAAACTATGGCTACACCTTC. The variable domain in full, completed from reference TRBV29-1 and TRBJ1-2, reads SAVISQKPSRDICQRGTSLTIQCQVDSQVTMMFWYRQQPGQSLTLIATANQGSEATYESGFVIDKFPISRPNLTFSTLTVSNMSPEDSSIYLCSVEDQGGLNYGYTFGSGTRLTVV.

This clone was seen once. The genes are TRBV27 and TRBJ2-1; D is possibly TRBD2 (7 bases). Trimming took off 6 bases at V and 4 bases at J, with 16 bases between the two ends. Germline CDR1 reads MNHEY; CDR2 reads SMNVEV (reference sequence). CDR3 size: 15 residues. For the CDR3, the DNA is TGTGCCAGCAGCTCCTGGCGGGGGCCTTACAATGAGCAGTTCTTC. Its protein is CASSSWRGPYNEQFF.

The rearrangement uses TRBV3-1 (or the pseudogene TRBV3-2) and TRBJ2-7; TRBD2 is a possible D gene (5 bases). V was trimmed by 4 bases and J by 3 bases, leaving 13 bases between them. The CDR3 consists of 14 residues. CDR1 and CDR2 from the germline V gene are LGHDT and YNNKEL (reference sequence). CDR3 nucleotide sequence: TGTGCCAGCAGCCGAGCGGTTGGGTACTACGAGCAGTACTTC. The encoded protein is CASSRAVGYYEQYF.

V is TRBV30 and J is TRBJ2-6, with TRBD1 as a possible D gene (5 bases). Germline V gene lookup returns CDR1 GTSNPN and CDR2 SVGIG (reference sequence). The CDR3 runs to 14 residues. The V end was cut by 4 bases, the J end by 2 bases, with 9 bases between. The chain's CDR3 is CAWMLGAGANVLTF. CDR3 sequence (DNA): TGTGCCTGGATGTTAGGGGCTGGGGCCAACGTCCTGACTTTC.

The V gene is TRBV3-1 (or the pseudogene TRBV3-2), the J gene TRBJ2-7; D unclear. The CDR3 length is 15 residues. V lost 0 bases and J 4 bases, leaving 13 bases between the germline ends. Germline lookup yields CDR1 LGHDT and CDR2 YNNKEL (reference sequence). For the CDR3, the DNA is TGTGCCAGCAGCCAAGATAATTGGTTCGAGTACGAGCAGTACTTC. Its protein is CASSQDNWFEYEQYF.

The chain joins TRBV5-1 to TRBJ1-2; tentative D call: TRBD1 (5 bases). Germline lookup yields CDR1 SGHRS and CDR2 YFSETQ. The CDR3 is made up of 13 amino acids. Trimming took 1 base from V and 6 from J, leaving 10 bases between them. CDR3: CASSLSGGDGYTF. For the CDR3, the DNA is TGCGCCAGCAGCTTGTCCGGGGGTGATGGCTACACCTTC.

This clone came up a few times. This chain joins TRBV14 and TRBJ2-7; D not certain. V gave up 1 base and J gave up 1 base, with 5 bases separating them. This CDR3 contains 13 residues. Per the germline V gene, CDR1 is SGHDN and CDR2 is FVKESK. CDR3: CASSQGPSYEQYF. In DNA form, the CDR3 reads TGTGCCAGCAGCCAAGGTCCGTCCTACGAGCAGTACTTC. Supplemented by reference TRBV14 and TRBJ2-7, the full variable domain reads EAGVTQFPSHSVIEKGQTVTLRCDPISGHDNLYWYRRVMGKEIKFLLHFVKESKQDESGMPNNRFLAERTGGTYSTLKVQPAELEDSGVYFCASSQGPSYEQYFGPGTRLTVT.

The chain links TRBV18 to TRBJ1-1, with a possible D match to TRBD1 (5 bases). The CDR3 runs to 17 residues. Between the trimmed V and J ends, which lost 3 bases and 4 bases, there was a span of 21 bases. CDR1 and CDR2 (germline): KGHSH, LQKENI. The CDR3 region is CASSPDTWTVLGTEAFF. CDR3 nucleotides: TGTGCCAGCTCACCGGACACCTGGACGGTACTGGGCACTGAAGCTTTCTTT.

The table lists this clone with a count of one. The chain carries TRBV19 and TRBJ2-1; 9 nucleotides align to TRBD2. The germline CDR1 and CDR2 sequences are LNHDA and SQIVND (reference sequence). The trim removed 0 bases at V and 4 bases at J, leaving 7 bases unmatched. The CDR3 runs to 17 residues. CDR3 region: CASSIEAGGTLYNEQFF. The CDR3, as DNA: TGTGCCAGTAGTATAGAGGCGGGAGGGACCCTATACAATGAGCAGTTCTTC.

This clone was picked up a small number of times. J is TRBJ1-5 and V is TRBV6-6; no reliable D call. CDR1 is MNHNY and CDR2 is SVGAGI in the germline V gene (reference sequence). Trimming took 6 bases from V and 9 from J, leaving 12 bases between them. The CDR3 contains 12 residues. The CDR3 sequence is CASSPPSTPQHF. CDR3 DNA: TGTGCCAGCAGCCCCCCTAGTACGCCCCAGCATTTT.

The chain is built from TRBV7-3 and TRBJ2-2, with D uncertain. The CDR3 sequence is 14 residues long. The V gene's germline CDR1 is SGHTA and CDR2 FQGTGA. V lost 2 bases, J lost 1 base, and 5 bases lay in between. CDR3 sequence reads: CASSLLLNTGELFF. The CDR3 coding sequence is TGTGCCAGCAGCTTACTCTTGAACACCGGGGAGCTGTTTTTT.